Following are 27 T cell receptor beta chains from one sample sequenced in a study of blood T cell repertoires in COVID-19. Measured with immunoSEQ multiplex PCR; TCRdb has only the in-frame clones, and not every one. The repertoire holds about 60,000 clones, just over 85% seen once, with 1.2% in the top ten. Sequences were obtained from peripheral blood. These receptors originate from a middle-aged man with acute or convalescent COVID-19.

V usage is TRBV6-5 and J usage is TRBJ1-4, with 8 nucleotides matching TRBD1. The V gene's germline CDR1 is MNHEY and CDR2 SVGAGI. CDR3 length: 15 residues. The V gene end was trimmed by 10 bases and the J gene end by 3 bases; junction bases not matched to a gene: 10. CDR3: CAIMGPGQANEKLFF. As DNA, the CDR3 is TGTGCCATCATGGGACCGGGACAGGCTAATGAAAAACTGTTTTTT.

This chain connects TRBV3-1 (or the pseudogene TRBV3-2) to TRBJ2-1; no firm D call. Trimming removed 4 bases from V and 1 base from J, with 8 bases in between. The CDR3 is made up of 14 amino acids. The germline gives CDR1 LGHDT, CDR2 YNNKEL (reference sequence). As DNA, the CDR3 is TGTGCCAGCAGCCGAGCCGGGTCCTACAATGAGCAGTTCTTC. Its translation is CASSRAGSYNEQFF.

By share, this clone counts as medium-sized. The chain links TRBV7-2 to TRBJ1-3; D remains unclear. The CDR3 extends over 16 amino acids. Trimming shortened V by 2 bases and J by 4 bases, and 15 bases separated the two germline ends. The germline CDR1 and CDR2 sequences are SGHTA and FQGNSA. CDR3 sequence (DNA): TGTGCCAGCAGCTTAAGGGAGGGAAGTTGGGGAAACACCATATATTTT. It is translated as CASSLREGSWGNTIYF.

The V and J genes are TRBV18 and TRBJ1-1; D not resolved. From germline, CDR1 is KGHSH and CDR2 LQKENI. V was trimmed by 3 bases and J by 6 bases, leaving 11 bases between them. The CDR3 covers 13 residues. CDR3 sequence reads: CASSPVVAAEAFF. The CDR3 DNA is TGTGCCAGCTCACCGGTGGTGGCCGCTGAAGCTTTCTTT.

This chain connects TRBV27 to TRBJ1-4; no clear D gene. With 10 bases removed from V and 7 bases from J, the gap between germline ends came to 7 bases. Germline V gives CDR1 MNHEY, CDR2 SMNVEV (reference sequence). The CDR3 runs 10 residues. The CDR3 DNA follows: TGTGCCACCAAGAGTGAAAAACTGTTTTTT. It is translated as CATKSEKLFF.

The chain uses TRBV18 and TRBJ1-6; D is ambiguous. The CDR3 is 16 residues long. CDR1 is KGHSH and CDR2 is LQKENI in the germline V gene. Deletions cut 3 bases from V and 6 bases from J, with 15 bases between. In DNA form, the CDR3 reads TGTGCCAGCTCACCCCTCGCGGGATCGGGTAATTCACCCCTCCACTTT. It codes for CASSPLAGSGNSPLHF.

The rearrangement uses TRBV5-1 and TRBJ2-1; D gene ambiguous. Germline-derived CDR1 and CDR2 are SGHRS and YFSETQ. The length of the CDR3 is 15 residues. Trimming shortened V by 0 bases and J by 6 bases, and 13 bases separated the two germline ends. CDR3 amino acids: CASSLDGRVGNEQFF. The CDR3 DNA reads TGCGCCAGCAGCTTGGATGGCCGGGTCGGCAATGAGCAGTTCTTC.

The V and J genes are TRBV21-1 and TRBJ1-5; the table's TRBD1 call for D was not verified on the DNA. TRBV21-1 counts as a pseudogene. CDR3 length equals 15 residues. The CDR3 nucleotides are TGTGCCAGCAGCAAAGTTGCGCAGGTCAATCAGCCCCAGCATTTT. Translating it yields CASSKVAQVNQPQHF.

The J gene is TRBJ2-1, the V gene TRBV24-1; 8 nucleotides match TRBD1. Germline loops: CDR1 KGHDR, CDR2 SFDVKD. CDR3 length: 13 amino acids. After removal of 7 bases from V and 3 bases from J, the junction contained 1 base not matched to a gene. The CDR3 reads CATRGTGYNEQFF. CDR3 in DNA: TGTGCCACCAGAGGGACAGGCTACAATGAGCAGTTCTTC.

The DNA of the CDR3 is TGTGCCAGCAGTGGAGGACTAGCGGGTACAGATACGCAGTATTTT. Translated, it gives CASSGGLAGTDTQYF. J is TRBJ2-3 and V is TRBV2; 11 bases match TRBD2. The V gene end was trimmed by 4 bases and the J gene end by 3 bases; junction bases not matched to a gene: 3. This CDR3 spans 15 amino acids. Germline V gives CDR1 SNHLY, CDR2 FYNNEI.

With regard to this clone: Because the CDR3's place on the DNA is in doubt, the DNA is left out and the CDR3 is given as listed by TCRdb. The chain couples TRBV6-5 to TRBJ2-5; TRBD2 is taken as the D call from the table, unchecked against the DNA. Germline CDR1 MNHEY, CDR2 SVGAGI. From its first to its last residue, the CDR3 has 14 amino acids. The CDR3 spells CASSTSGWSETQYF.

This clone ranks as medium-sized. The rearrangement links TRBV24-1 to TRBJ1-1; possible D gene TRBD1, 6 bases. Germline CDR1 and CDR2: KGHDR and SFDVKD. V was pared by 9 bases and J by 7 bases, with 17 bases between. The CDR3 is made up of 13 amino acids. CDR3: CATSGADRDEAFF. Here the CDR3 DNA reads TGTGCCACCTCAGGGGCCGATCGTGATGAAGCTTTCTTT.

This sequence joins TRBV9 and TRBJ1-2, with a weak D call TRBD1 (5 bases). The ends were cut back, 2 bases at V and 4 bases at J, with 18 bases in the middle. This CDR3 has 16 residues. Germline CDR1 is SGDLS and CDR2 is YYNGEE. In nucleotides, the CDR3 is TGTGCCAGCAGCGTCTCGCCAAGGGGCTCCCTCTATGGCTACACCTTC. Its protein is CASSVSPRGSLYGYTF.

The chain uses TRBV5-1 and TRBJ2-1; the D gene is possibly TRBD1 (6 bases). This CDR3 has 16 amino acids. Trimming stripped 4 bases from V and 5 bases from J, with 19 bases between. The germline V gene encodes CDR1 SGHRS and CDR2 YFSETQ. CDR3 in amino acids: CASSGQPSRVNNEQFF. The CDR3 DNA sequence: TGCGCCAGCAGCGGACAGCCCTCAAGGGTGAACAATGAGCAGTTCTTC.

This chain uses TRBV4-2 with TRBJ1-2; D unresolved. This CDR3 has 14 amino acids. Germline CDR1 is LGHNA and CDR2 is YNFKEQ. Trimming pared 0 bases from V and 8 bases from J, leaving 13 bases between. Here the CDR3 reads CASSQDHQVGGYTF. CDR3 DNA sequence: TGTGCCAGCAGCCAAGATCACCAGGTCGGAGGCTACACCTTC.

This chain connects TRBV19 to TRBJ1-5; TRBD1 matches at 8 bases. V lost 6 bases and J lost 6; bases outside the gene matches: 10. The germline V gene has CDR1 LNHDA and CDR2 SQIVND (reference sequence). The CDR3 extends over 15 amino acids. The CDR3 loop reads CASSRAEGTGQPQHF. The CDR3 nucleotides are TGTGCCAGTAGCAGGGCCGAAGGGACAGGTCAGCCCCAGCATTTT.

The J gene is TRBJ1-4, the V gene TRBV4-1, with a tentative D call TRBD1 (5 bases). V was trimmed by 4 bases and J by 8 bases, leaving 14 bases between them. Germline CDR1 reads MGHRA; CDR2 reads YSYEKL. The CDR3 is 14 amino acids. In nucleotides, the CDR3 is TGCGCCAGCAGCCCAGGAGGGGTTCGGGAAAAACTGTTTTTT. Translated, it gives CASSPGGVREKLFF.

A single count supports this clone. The rearrangement joins TRBV6-5 to TRBJ1-6; 8 bases line up with TRBD1. V trimming: 8 bases; J trimming: 7 bases; junction bases outside the gene matches: 10. The CDR3 has 15 amino acids. Germline V CDR1 and CDR2: MNHEY, SVGAGI. The CDR3 protein is CASGPWTGTNSPLHF. In nucleotides, the CDR3 is TGTGCCAGCGGCCCCTGGACAGGGACGAATTCACCCCTCCACTTT.

This chain joins TRBV7-9 and TRBJ2-5; weak D call: TRBD1 (6 bases). The V end was cut by 2 bases, the J end by 5 bases, with 12 bases between. Germline CDR1 is SEHNR and CDR2 is FQNEAQ (reference sequence). This CDR3 has 14 amino acids. The CDR3 bases are TGTGCCAGCAGCTTATCAGGGGTCTCGGAGACCCAGTACTTC. Translated, it gives CASSLSGVSETQYF.

The gene calls are TRBV3-1 (or the pseudogene TRBV3-2) and TRBJ2-3, with TRBD2 as a possible D gene (6 bases). V lost 4 bases and J 2 bases, leaving 13 bases between the germline ends. Germline CDR1 LGHDT, CDR2 YNNKEL (reference sequence). The CDR3 runs 15 residues. In nucleotides, the CDR3 is TGTGCCAGCAGCCTAGGAGGAGGGAACACAGATACGCAGTATTTT. This codes for CASSLGGGNTDTQYF.

The gene calls are TRBV6-5 and TRBJ1-5; weak D call: TRBD1 (5 bases). The CDR3 spans 15 residues. CDR1 and CDR2 (germline): MNHEY, SVGAGI. Trimming cost V 2 bases and J 5 bases, with 13 bases left between them. CDR3 in DNA: TGTGCCAGCAGTTACGCTTGGGGGGGAGATCAGCCCCAGCATTTT. Translated: CASSYAWGGDQPQHF.

The chain combines TRBV6-5 with TRBJ2-2; the match to TRBD2 covers 8 bases. The CDR3 loop spans 16 amino acids. The germline V gene has CDR1 MNHEY and CDR2 SVGAGI. The V segment lost 0 bases and the J segment 5 bases; nucleotides outside the gene matches: 5. The CDR3 reads CASSYSGPGGTGELFF. The CDR3 coding sequence is TGTGCCAGCAGTTACTCGGGTCCGGGAGGGACCGGGGAGCTGTTTTTT.

The chain is built from TRBV20-1 and TRBJ1-1; maybe TRBD1 (5 bases). The CDR3 has 11 amino acids. Germline CDR1 and CDR2: DFQATT and SNEGSKA (reference sequence). V was clipped by 6 bases and J by 6 bases, with 11 bases between them. The CDR3 sequence: CSASTGSEAFF. The CDR3 coding sequence is TGCAGTGCGAGCACAGGATCTGAAGCTTTCTTT.

The chain has TRBV5-6 and TRBJ2-6; D is ambiguous. Germline CDR1 reads SGHDT; CDR2 reads YYEEEE. V was shortened by 3 bases and J by 4 bases, with 5 bases between the two germline ends. CDR3 length equals 13 residues. The CDR3 is CASSYSGANVLTF. DNA for the CDR3: TGTGCCAGCAGCTACAGCGGGGCCAACGTCCTGACTTTC. The full variable domain, rest sourced from reference TRBV5-6 and TRBJ2-6, is DAGVTQSPTHLIKTRGQQVTLRCSPKSGHDTVSWYQQALGQGPQFIFQYYEEEERQRGNFPDRFSGHQFPNYSSELNVNALLLGDSALYLCASSYSGANVLTFGAGSRLTVL.

The V and J genes are TRBV6-4 and TRBJ2-1; a weak D match, TRBD2 (5 bases). Trimming took 3 bases from V and 13 from J, leaving 10 bases between them. This CDR3 has 11 amino acids. CDR1 is MRHNA and CDR2 is SNTAGT in the germline V gene. CDR3 region: CASSEGGDQFF. The CDR3 region has the DNA TGTGCCAGCAGTGAAGGAGGAGACCAGTTCTTC.

The V call is TRBV11-2, the J call TRBJ1-1; TRBD1 is a possible D gene (5 bases). CDR3 size: 13 residues. Germline V CDR1 and CDR2: SGHAT, FQNNGV. Trimming stripped 1 base from V and 11 bases from J, with 14 bases between. This CDR3 reads CASSLGFGASAFF. DNA for the CDR3: TGTGCCAGCAGCTTAGGGTTTGGGGCTTCGGCTTTCTTT.

The chain combines TRBV5-6 with TRBJ1-2; 8 bases line up with TRBD1. In germline, CDR1 is SGHDT, CDR2 YYEEEE. Losses at the gene ends were 4 bases for V and 2 bases for J; bases not matched to a gene: 4. The CDR3 runs 14 residues. The CDR3 protein is CASSHWDRNYGYTF. The CDR3 DNA reads TGTGCCAGCAGCCATTGGGACAGGAACTATGGCTACACCTTC.